The 27 T cell receptor beta chains in this list originate from one sample, sequenced in a study of OX40 agonist ivuxolimab in advanced cancers. The method was immunoSEQ multiplex PCR; TCRdb's version includes in-frame clones alone and lacks a portion of them. The sample lists roughly 70,000 clones; roughly 80% were seen once. The sequences come from CD4+ or CD8+ T cells sorted from blood, collected in a trial of the OX40 agonist ivuxolimab. Receptors originate from an adult with an advanced solid tumor such as melanoma, head and neck, liver or kidney cancer.

This chain uses TRBV18 with TRBJ1-4; no clear D gene. This CDR3 has 16 residues. Germline CDR1 is KGHSH and CDR2 is LQKENI. V shed 1 base and J shed 2 bases, with 11 bases lying between them. The CDR3 sequence: CASSPLETRTNEKLFF. The CDR3 nucleotides are TGTGCCAGCTCACCACTCGAGACACGTACTAATGAAAAACTGTTTTTT.

This clone appeared once. J is TRBJ2-7 and V is TRBV6-5; 8 bases match TRBD2. V shed 6 bases, J shed 5 bases, and the junction held 9 bases outside the gene matches. CDR1 is MNHEY and CDR2 is SVGAGI in the germline V gene. The CDR3 runs 14 residues. The CDR3 is CASSTTSAIHEQYF. The CDR3 DNA sequence: TGTGCCAGCAGCACGACTAGCGCTATCCACGAGCAGTACTTC.

This clone came up a few times. This sequence joins TRBV5-1 and TRBJ2-3; 9 bases are a match to TRBD1. V dropped 7 bases and J dropped 1; count of bases not matched to a gene: 4. Germline V gene data show CDR1 as SGHRS and CDR2 as YFSETQ. The CDR3 contains 14 residues. Here the CDR3 reads CASHDRGGTDTQYF. CDR3 DNA sequence: TGCGCCAGCCACGACAGGGGGGGCACAGATACGCAGTATTTT.

The chain is built from TRBV14 and TRBJ2-2; D gene unclear. Looked up from germline, CDR1 is SGHDN and CDR2 is FVKESK. The CDR3 contains 14 residues. The V end lost 6 bases, the J end lost 3 bases, and 11 bases lay between the germline ends. This CDR3 is CASRGRAHTGELFF. The CDR3 bases are TGTGCCAGCAGAGGCCGGGCCCACACCGGGGAGCTGTTTTTT.

The V call is TRBV5-4, the J call TRBJ2-7; 7 nucleotides align to TRBD1. CDR1 and CDR2 from the germline V gene are SGHNT and YYREEE (reference sequence). Germline trimming cut 4 bases from V and 2 bases from J; bases unmatched to any gene: 6. CDR3 length: 14 residues. The CDR3 loop reads CASSIGQATYEQYF. In nucleotides, the CDR3 is TGTGCCAGCAGCATCGGACAGGCGACCTACGAGCAGTACTTC.

The CDR3 DNA follows: TGTGCCAGCAGCTTCACACAGGGGAGGAATGAGCAGTTCTTC. Translation: CASSFTQGRNEQFF. The chain joins TRBV11-2 to TRBJ2-1; perhaps TRBD1 as D (7 bases). Germline V gives CDR1 SGHAT, CDR2 FQNNGV. The CDR3 spans 14 residues. The germline V and J ends were trimmed by 3 bases and 7 bases, with 13 bases remaining between them. The full variable domain, in which reference TRBV11-2 and TRBJ2-1 provide the parts outside the CDR3, is EAGVAQSPRYKIIEKRQSVAFWCNPISGHATLYWYQQILGQGPKLLIQFQNNGVVDDSQLPKDRFSAERLKGVDSTLKIQPAKLEDSAVYLCASSFTQGRNEQFFGPGTRLTVL.

V and J are TRBV4-2 and TRBJ2-5; 9 bases map to TRBD1. CDR1 LGHNA and CDR2 YNFKEQ come from the germline V gene. This CDR3 contains 16 residues. V lost 1 base and J lost 6; bases outside the gene matches: 9. CDR3 protein: CASSQGGADRGQTQYF. In nucleotides, the CDR3 is TGTGCCAGCAGCCAAGGCGGTGCGGACAGGGGCCAGACCCAGTACTTC.

The chain links TRBV12-5 to TRBJ1-5; D is uncertain. The germline gives CDR1 LGHNT, CDR2 FRNRAP. The CDR3 is 12 residues long. Deletions cut 7 bases from V and 4 bases from J, with 8 bases between. The CDR3 DNA sequence: TGTGCTAGTGCCATGGGGAATCAGCCCCAGCATTTT. This codes for CASAMGNQPQHF.

This clone turned up a few times. The rearrangement joins TRBV4-3 to TRBJ2-5; 14 bases agree with TRBD2. The germline V gene encodes CDR1 LGHNA and CDR2 YSLEER. The CDR3 is 16 amino acids. Trimming at V came to 1 base and at J to 5 bases, leaving 3 bases not matched to a gene. In DNA form, the CDR3 reads TGCGCCAGCAGCCAAGGGGGACTAGCGGGGGTGGAGACCCAGTACTTC. Translated: CASSQGGLAGVETQYF.

This clone was found a few times. The rearrangement joins TRBV11-2 to TRBJ2-6, with unresolved D. Germline V lookup: CDR1 SGHAT, CDR2 FQNNGV. Trimming cost V 1 base and J 0 bases, with 7 bases left between them. The CDR3 has 16 residues. The CDR3 coding sequence is TGTGCCAGCAGCTTAGCGCGGAACTCTGGGGCCAACGTCCTGACTTTC. As protein: CASSLARNSGANVLTF.

V usage is TRBV2 and J usage is TRBJ2-1; 12 bases are a match to TRBD2. Per germline, CDR1 SNHLY and CDR2 FYNNEI. J was trimmed by 7 bases and V by 1 base; bases with no gene match: 5. The CDR3 consists of 16 residues. The CDR3 sequence is CASSEGLAGANNEQFF. CDR3 nucleotide sequence: TGTGCCAGCAGTGAAGGACTAGCGGGAGCAAATAATGAGCAGTTCTTC.

J is TRBJ2-3 and V is TRBV7-9; D remains ambiguous. Germline lookup yields CDR1 SEHNR and CDR2 FQNEAQ (reference sequence). V shed 3 bases and J shed 6 bases, with 7 bases lying between them. The CDR3 loop spans 12 amino acids. This CDR3 reads CASSLSKDTQYF. As DNA, the CDR3 is TGTGCCAGCAGCTTGTCAAAGGATACGCAGTATTTT.

The J gene is TRBJ2-3, the V gene TRBV29-1, with 7 bases aligning to TRBD2. The CDR3 covers 15 residues. J lost 5 bases, V lost 4 bases, and 12 bases had no gene match. Germline V gives CDR1 SQVTM, CDR2 ANQGSEA. This chain's CDR3 is CSVGLGGSSRDTQYF. Written as DNA, the CDR3 is TGCAGCGTTGGTCTTGGCGGGAGTTCGAGAGATACGCAGTATTTT.

This clone appeared a few times. The V call is TRBV11-2, the J call TRBJ2-1; 8 nucleotides match TRBD1. The CDR3 loop spans 15 amino acids. The germline CDR1 and CDR2 sequences are SGHAT and FQNNGV. V gave up 7 bases and J gave up 2 bases; unmatched junction bases: 7. CDR3 sequence reads: CASTATGVTYNEQFF. CDR3 DNA: TGTGCCAGCACCGCGACAGGGGTTACCTACAATGAGCAGTTCTTC.

As regards this clone: Other DNA sequences in the same sample also yield this CDR3. The CDR3 DNA follows: TGCGCCAGCAGCTCCGGGACTGCCTTGGGCGAGCAGTTCTTC. It translates to CASSSGTALGEQFF. This chain joins TRBV5-1 and TRBJ2-1; perhaps TRBD2 as D (6 bases). The CDR3 has 14 amino acids. Germline V gives CDR1 SGHRS, CDR2 YFSETQ. Trimming pared 3 bases from V and 10 bases from J, leaving 17 bases between.

This chain joins TRBV4-3 and TRBJ2-3; D is unresolved. V lost 1 base, J lost 4 bases, and 12 bases lay in between. This CDR3 is built from 15 residues. The germline V gene has CDR1 LGHNA and CDR2 YSLEER. CDR3 sequence (DNA): TGCGCCAGCAGCCAAGGGGATAGGGATTCAGATACGCAGTATTTT. This encodes CASSQGDRDSDTQYF.

The table lists this clone with a few counts. V gene TRBV19 combines with J gene TRBJ2-7; possibly TRBD1 for D (5 bases). V was pared by 2 bases and J by 3 bases, with 8 bases between. The CDR3 totals 13 residues. Germline V gene lookup returns CDR1 LNHDA and CDR2 SQIVND (reference sequence). The CDR3 protein is CASSIQGRYEQYF. In DNA form, the CDR3 reads TGTGCCAGTAGTATACAGGGCCGCTACGAGCAGTACTTC.

The CDR3 here is CASSLVGNDLTAFF. The CDR3 nucleotides are TGCGCCAGCAGCTTGGTAGGGAATGACCTCACGGCGTTCTTC. The chain has TRBV5-1 and TRBJ2-1; D is unresolved. The CDR3 has 14 residues. Trimming took 0 bases from V and 15 from J, leaving 19 bases between them. The germline gives CDR1 SGHRS, CDR2 YFSETQ.

The chain joins TRBV27 to TRBJ2-5, with TRBD2 identical over 7 bases. The CDR3 loop spans 14 amino acids. Unmatched junction bases numbered 8, after V lost 5 bases and J lost 5 bases. Looked up from germline, CDR1 is MNHEY and CDR2 is SMNVEV (reference sequence). The DNA of the CDR3 is TGTGCCAGCAGTCTTACTAGCGTAGGGGAGACCCAGTACTTC. This translates into CASSLTSVGETQYF.

The chain employs TRBV5-1 and TRBJ1-1; no firm D call. This CDR3 has 15 residues. Trimming removed 4 bases at V and 5 bases at J, with 18 bases between. Looked up from germline, CDR1 is SGHRS and CDR2 is YFSETQ. The CDR3 sequence is CASSAGLVQRTEAFF. In nucleotides, the CDR3 is TGCGCCAGCAGCGCGGGCCTTGTCCAGCGGACTGAAGCTTTCTTT. The full variable domain, rest sourced from reference TRBV5-1 and TRBJ1-1, is KAGVTQTPRYLIKTRGQQVTLSCSPISGHRSVSWYQQTPGQGLQFLFEYFSETQRNKGNFPGRFSGRQFSNSRSEMNVSTLELGDSALYLCASSAGLVQRTEAFFGQGTRLTVV.

For this clone: A much larger clone differs from this one at a single base, so this may be a read error. This chain joins TRBV5-5 and TRBJ2-1; unclear D gene. V lost 4 bases, J lost 2 bases, and 1 base lay in between. The CDR3 totals 11 residues. Germline V gives CDR1 SGHKS, CDR2 YYEKEE (reference sequence). The CDR3, as DNA: TGTGCCAGCAGCGCCTACAATGAGCAGTTCTTC. Encoded protein: CASSAYNEQFF.

This clone came up a few times. The chain has TRBV2 and TRBJ2-3, with a weak D call TRBD2 (5 bases). CDR3 length: 18 amino acids. Germline loops: CDR1 SNHLY, CDR2 FYNNEI. Trimming stripped 4 bases from V and 1 base from J, with 21 bases between. In DNA, the CDR3 is TGTGCCAGCAGTGGCCGGGTTTGGGAGACTCCCCGCACAGATACGCAGTATTTT. This gives the protein CASSGRVWETPRTDTQYF.

The chain recombines TRBV10-1 with TRBJ2-1; 7 bases match TRBD2. Germline CDR1 is WNHNN and CDR2 is SYGVQD (reference sequence). The CDR3 is 15 amino acids. J gave up 6 bases and V 3 bases, and 8 bases lay outside the gene matches. The CDR3 coding sequence is TGCGCCAGCAGTGATATGGCGGGAGTCGGCAATGAGCAGTTCTTC. This sequence encodes CASSDMAGVGNEQFF.

This clone turned up a few times. This chain uses TRBV4-3 with TRBJ1-1; 7 nucleotides align to TRBD1. This CDR3 has 13 residues. V was pared by 5 bases and J by 5 bases, with 5 bases of the junction left unmatched. Germline assignment: CDR1 LGHNA and CDR2 YSLEER. In nucleotides, the CDR3 is TGCGCCAGCAGCGGCAGGGGGAGGACTGAAGCTTTCTTT. Translated: CASSGRGRTEAFF.

The rearrangement uses TRBV12-5 and TRBJ2-5, with TRBD2 matching 12 bases. Trimming took 3 bases from V and 5 from J; bases not matched to a gene: 7. CDR3 length: 16 residues. CDR1 LGHNT and CDR2 FRNRAP come from the germline V gene. The CDR3: CASGLVASGRGETQYF. The CDR3 DNA is TGTGCTAGTGGTTTAGTGGCTAGCGGGAGGGGGGAGACCCAGTACTTC.

The V and J genes are TRBV27 and TRBJ2-7, with D uncertain. The V end lost 6 bases, the J end lost 4 bases, and 13 bases lay between the germline ends. Looked up from germline, CDR1 is MNHEY and CDR2 is SMNVEV (reference sequence). The CDR3 has 13 amino acids. The chain's CDR3 is CASSPNWQYEQYF. DNA for the CDR3: TGTGCCAGCAGCCCCAACTGGCAATACGAGCAGTACTTC.

V gene TRBV30 combines with J gene TRBJ2-7; 10 nucleotides align to TRBD1. Germline V gene data show CDR1 as GTSNPN and CDR2 as SVGIG (reference sequence). The V segment lost 1 base and the J segment 3 bases; nucleotides outside the gene matches: 3. The CDR3 has 14 amino acids. CDR3 sequence: CAWSEGTGVYEQYF. DNA for the CDR3: TGTGCCTGGAGTGAAGGGACAGGGGTCTACGAGCAGTACTTC.